A selection of T cell receptor beta chains follows, all from one sample in a study of monozygotic twins with inflammatory bowel disease. TCRdb reworked the 5' RACE reads into one entry per CDR3 protein, no DNA. The data show about 140,000 distinct CDR3 sequences, and the top ten clones hold approximately 1.2%. Sequenced input: blood. The receptors originated from a human donor with ulcerative colitis or Crohn's disease, or a healthy co-twin of an affected twin (not recorded which). Each CDR3 is given with its conserved first and last residue. The order of the fields is V gene, CDR3 length, J gene, CDR3 protein.

v_call: TRBV29-1; cdr3_length: 12; j_call: TRBJ1-1; cdr3_aa: CSVEAGPSEAFF
v_call: TRBV5-6; cdr3_length: 15; j_call: TRBJ2-4; cdr3_aa: CASSGRELAKNIQYF
v_call: TRBV5-1; cdr3_length: 16; j_call: TRBJ2-2; cdr3_aa: CASSPLGPSNTGELFF
v_call: TRBV19; cdr3_length: 19; j_call: TRBJ1-5; cdr3_aa: CASSIHPFDRGYSNQPQHF
v_call: TRBV5-6; cdr3_length: 13; j_call: TRBJ1-2; cdr3_aa: CASSPGPDYGYTF
v_call: TRBV5-1; cdr3_length: 12; j_call: TRBJ2-3; cdr3_aa: CASSFAEGAQYF
v_call: TRBV25-1; cdr3_length: 15; j_call: TRBJ2-1; cdr3_aa: CASSDSGRAGNEQFF
v_call: TRBV27; cdr3_length: 14; j_call: TRBJ1-1; cdr3_aa: CATGQGDVGTEAFF
v_call: TRBV4-2; cdr3_length: 14; j_call: TRBJ2-7; cdr3_aa: CASSLGVPAYEQYF
v_call: TRBV5-1; cdr3_length: 16; j_call: TRBJ2-2; cdr3_aa: CASSLALTANTGELFF
v_call: TRBV19; cdr3_length: 16; j_call: TRBJ2-2; cdr3_aa: CASSIPNSGVTGELFF
v_call: TRBV29-1; cdr3_length: 12; j_call: TRBJ1-2; cdr3_aa: CSVEIANYGYTF
v_call: TRBV28; cdr3_length: 14; j_call: TRBJ1-1; cdr3_aa: CASRLQGRGTEAFF
v_call: TRBV5-1; cdr3_length: 13; j_call: TRBJ2-1; cdr3_aa: CASSPLAGHEQFF
v_call: TRBV27; cdr3_length: 14; j_call: TRBJ2-5; cdr3_aa: CASSSRVSKETQYF
v_call: TRBV5-1; cdr3_length: 14; j_call: TRBJ1-1; cdr3_aa: CASSLSTRNTEAFF
v_call: TRBV20-1; cdr3_length: 12; j_call: TRBJ1-1; cdr3_aa: CSAFRGDTEAFF
v_call: TRBV29-1; cdr3_length: 15; j_call: TRBJ2-1; cdr3_aa: CSVDFAGVRYNEQFF
v_call: TRBV6-6; cdr3_length: 14; j_call: TRBJ1-1; cdr3_aa: CASSYRDSRTEAFF
v_call: TRBV6-2/TRBV6-3; cdr3_length: 15; j_call: TRBJ1-1; cdr3_aa: CASSYPRGWGTEAFF
v_call: TRBV27; cdr3_length: 15; j_call: TRBJ2-3; cdr3_aa: CASSSTGGFADTQYF
v_call: TRBV5-1; cdr3_length: 15; j_call: TRBJ2-7; cdr3_aa: CASSPGTGTFYEQYF
v_call: TRBV20-1; cdr3_length: 16; j_call: TRBJ1-1; cdr3_aa: CSARAGDRAINTEAFF
v_call: TRBV20-1; cdr3_length: 13; j_call: TRBJ2-1; cdr3_aa: CSARDPTRNEQFF
v_call: TRBV5-1; cdr3_length: 16; j_call: TRBJ2-3; cdr3_aa: CASSSGRDGSTDTQYF
v_call: TRBV7-9; cdr3_length: 14; j_call: TRBJ2-1; cdr3_aa: CASSVRDRANEQFF
v_call: TRBV7-9; cdr3_length: 15; j_call: TRBJ2-1; cdr3_aa: CASRRDRTSYNEQFF
v_call: TRBV5-1; cdr3_length: 15; j_call: TRBJ2-1; cdr3_aa: CASSLGQGIWGEQFF
v_call: TRBV5-6; cdr3_length: 13; j_call: TRBJ1-1; cdr3_aa: CASSLGDRGRAFF
v_call: TRBV7-9; cdr3_length: 14; j_call: TRBJ2-3; cdr3_aa: CASSLPGLGDTQYF
v_call: TRBV20-1; cdr3_length: 14; j_call: TRBJ1-3; cdr3_aa: CSATRTGSGNTIYF
v_call: TRBV10-2; cdr3_length: 13; j_call: TRBJ1-1; cdr3_aa: CASNRAWIPEAFF
v_call: TRBV10-3; cdr3_length: 13; j_call: TRBJ2-7; cdr3_aa: CAISGTTRDEQYF
v_call: TRBV20-1; cdr3_length: 16; j_call: TRBJ2-2; cdr3_aa: CSARDGSGRNTGELFF
v_call: TRBV5-1; cdr3_length: 15; j_call: TRBJ2-5; cdr3_aa: CASSLARTVQETQYF
v_call: TRBV29-1; cdr3_length: 14; j_call: TRBJ2-1; cdr3_aa: CSVATSGRGNEQFF
v_call: TRBV6-5; cdr3_length: 16; j_call: TRBJ1-2; cdr3_aa: CASSYSPGMANYGYTF
v_call: TRBV29-1; cdr3_length: 12; j_call: TRBJ1-3; cdr3_aa: CSAGQGRATIYF
v_call: TRBV5-1; cdr3_length: 16; j_call: TRBJ2-7; cdr3_aa: CASSLDHTAPTYEQYF
v_call: TRBV10-3; cdr3_length: 13; j_call: TRBJ1-1; cdr3_aa: CAIRTRGYTEAFF